This T cell receptor beta chain is from a study of monozygotic twins with inflammatory bowel disease. The V gene's germline CDR1 is MNHEY and CDR2 SVGEGT. The CDR3 has 13 residues. TCRdb reprocessed the 5' RACE reads and reports one entry per CDR3 protein, with no DNA. The sample features 420,000 or so distinct CDR3 sequences, with roughly 2.5% in its top ten. The receptor's source is a human donor with ulcerative colitis or Crohn's disease, or a healthy co-twin of an affected twin (not recorded which). The sequencing input was blood. The J gene is TRBJ2-7, the V gene TRBV6-2 or TRBV6-3; TCRdb indicates TRBD2, and absent DNA this call remains unverified. The chain's CDR3 is CASSQSLPYEQYF.